Listed below are T cell receptor beta chains from one sample, sequenced in a study of shared clonotypes between healthy human individuals. The method was immunoSEQ multiplex PCR; TCRdb's version includes in-frame clones alone and lacks a portion of them. The sample lists approximately 2.1 million clones, 80% to 95% occurring once. Input material: naive CD4+ T cells from PBMCs. The receptors were sampled from a man between 18 and 35 years old in good health. Some clones in this sample may be carry-over from other donors' samples. Both conserved end residues are part of each CDR3. D genes are given only for firm matches. Part of the rows lack a size; the others show once, few, many or a class for expanded clones.

d_gene	v_gene	abundance	j_gene	CDR3aa	CDR3nt
TRBD2	TRBV25-1	.	TRBJ2-1	CASSTPAGGPRNEQFF	TGTGCCAGCAGTACGCCTGCGGGAGGGCCCCGCAATGAGCAGTTCTTC
.	TRBV29-1	.	TRBJ2-5	CSVVGGVLEETQYF	TGCAGCGTTGTGGGGGGTGTTTTGGAAGAGACCCAGTACTTC
.	TRBV11-2	.	TRBJ2-3	CASSWTVTEADTQYF	TGTGCCAGCAGCTGGACGGTAACAGAGGCAGATACGCAGTATTTT
.	TRBV4-2	.	TRBJ1-1	CASSHPQGRGEAFF	TGTGCCAGCAGCCACCCACAGGGTAGGGGTGAAGCTTTCTTT
.	TRBV2	.	TRBJ2-7	CASKAQGRSMYEQYF	TGTGCCAGCAAGGCCCAGGGCCGCTCTATGTACGAGCAGTACTTC
.	TRBV28	.	TRBJ2-2	CASRPPADANTGELFF	TGTGCCAGCAGACCTCCTGCGGACGCGAACACCGGGGAGCTGTTTTTT
.	TRBV28	.	TRBJ2-6	CASSFEHSGANVLTF	TGTGCCAGCAGTTTTGAGCATTCTGGGGCCAACGTCCTGACTTTC
TRBD1	TRBV11-3	.	TRBJ1-1	CASSLRGRGVNTEAFF	TGTGCCAGCAGCCTCAGGGGGAGAGGTGTGAACACTGAAGCTTTCTTT
TRBD1	TRBV5-1	once	TRBJ2-2	CASSLAWDRGDTGELFF	TGCGCCAGCAGCTTGGCGTGGGACAGGGGAGATACCGGGGAGCTGTTTTTT
TRBD1	TRBV7-9	once	TRBJ2-7	CASSWDRGVYEQYF	TGTGCCAGCAGCTGGGACAGGGGAGTCTACGAGCAGTACTTC
TRBD1	TRBV28	.	TRBJ1-5	CASSPTGGSNQPQHF	TGTGCCAGCAGTCCAACAGGGGGGAGCAATCAGCCCCAGCATTTT
.	TRBV5-1	.	TRBJ2-5	CASSYRGQETQYF	TGCGCCAGCAGCTATCGGGGTCAAGAGACCCAGTACTTC
TRBD1	TRBV6-1	.	TRBJ1-4	CASSRTGGNLEKLFF	TGTGCCAGCTCCCGAACAGGGGGCAACCTTGAAAAACTGTTTTTT